Presented here are 27 T cell receptor beta chains from one specimen sequenced in a study of T cell repertoires in cytomegalovirus infection. In TCRdb, the reads were re-called with MiXCR into one record per CDR3 protein. This table holds 300,000 to 450,000 distinct CDR3 sequences, 18% found once. The sequencing input was PBMCs. The receptor set was obtained from a human donor in good health (CMV status not recorded). Some clones in this sample may be carry-over from other donors' samples.

The chain combines TRBV29-1 with TRBJ2-1; 8 nucleotides match TRBD2. CDR1 and CDR2 (germline): SQVTM, ANQGSEA. J lost 1 base, V lost 7 bases, and 0 bases had no gene match. The CDR3 extends over 12 amino acids. This CDR3 reads CSGGGSYNEQFF. The CDR3 nucleotides are TGCAGCGGCGGGGGGTCCTACAATGAGCAGTTCTTC.

This sequence joins TRBV14 and TRBJ1-4; 9 bases map to TRBD1. The trim removed 3 bases at V and 8 bases at J, leaving 4 bases unmatched. Germline CDR1 reads SGHDN; CDR2 reads FVKESK. The CDR3 loop spans 14 amino acids. This CDR3 reads CASSHPGQGEKLFF. CDR3 DNA sequence: TGTGCCAGCAGCCATCCGGGACAGGGAGAAAAACTGTTTTTT.

This clonotype has just a few counts. The chain employs TRBV28 and TRBJ1-5, with D possibly being TRBD1 (5 bases). The CDR3 has 16 residues. V was shortened by 3 bases and J by 7 bases, with 19 bases between the two germline ends. CDR1 is MDHEN, CDR2 SYDVKM, per germline. CDR3 sequence (DNA): TGTGCCAGCAGTTTCCCCTTAACAGGTGGGAAGCAGCCCCAGCATTTT. Translating gives CASSFPLTGGKQPQHF. The full variable domain, with the rest looked up from reference TRBV28 and TRBJ1-5, is DVKVTQSSRYLVKRTGEKVFLECVQDMDHENMFWYRQDPGLGLRLIYFSYDVKMKEKGDIPEGYSVSREKKERFSLILESASTNQTSMYLCASSFPLTGGKQPQHFGDGTRLSIL.

The rearrangement uses TRBV6-5 and TRBJ2-1; D uncertain. V lost 0 bases and J 8 bases, leaving 11 bases between the germline ends. This CDR3 region has 14 residues. Germline CDR1 is MNHEY and CDR2 is SVGAGI. This CDR3 reads CASSYSGRAHEQFF. The CDR3 DNA reads TGTGCCAGCAGTTACTCGGGAAGGGCGCATGAGCAGTTCTTC.

This clonotype has just a few counts. The genes are TRBV7-9 and TRBJ2-5; no clear D gene. From germline, CDR1 is SEHNR and CDR2 FQNEAQ (reference sequence). The CDR3 extends over 14 amino acids. The germline V and J ends were trimmed by 5 bases and 9 bases, with 19 bases remaining between them. CDR3 sequence: CASSAPSINSAQYF. CDR3 DNA: TGTGCCAGCAGCGCACCCAGCATAAATTCCGCCCAGTACTTC.

The chain has TRBV7-8 and TRBJ1-2, with D tentatively TRBD1 (5 bases). V lost 1 base, J lost 6 bases, and 9 bases lay in between. This CDR3 is 13 amino acids long. The germline V gene encodes CDR1 SGHVS and CDR2 FQNEAQ. The CDR3: CASSLGQLHGYTF. The CDR3 coding sequence is TGTGCCAGCAGCTTAGGACAGCTGCATGGCTACACCTTC.

This clonotype showed up just a few times. The rearrangement uses TRBV20-1 and TRBJ2-1; unclear D gene. Germline V gene lookup returns CDR1 DFQATT and CDR2 SNEGSKA (reference sequence). The CDR3 runs 11 residues. V lost 6 bases and J lost 10, with 13 bases in between. The CDR3 sequence is CSARHPTEQFF. CDR3 coding DNA: TGCAGTGCAAGACACCCCACCGAGCAGTTCTTC.

This sequence joins TRBV2 and TRBJ2-5, with a possible D match to TRBD1 (6 bases). V shed 11 bases and J shed 4 bases, with 23 bases lying between them. The CDR3 consists of 15 residues. The germline V gene encodes CDR1 SNHLY and CDR2 FYNNEI. The CDR3 nucleotides read TGTGCCGGAACTCTGAACTTCCCCAGGGGAGAGACCCAGTACTTC. Residues: CAGTLNFPRGETQYF.

This clonotype was counted between two and nine times. The chain joins TRBV2 to TRBJ1-1; TRBD1 might be the D (6 bases). V gave up 4 bases and J gave up 5 bases, with 11 bases separating them. Per germline, CDR1 SNHLY and CDR2 FYNNEI. The CDR3 sequence is 13 residues long. The CDR3 sequence is CASSVRGSTEAFF. In DNA form, the CDR3 reads TGTGCCAGCAGTGTCAGGGGTTCTACTGAAGCTTTCTTT.

This clonotype was counted a few times. J is TRBJ2-3 and V is TRBV20-1; TRBD2 aligns across 11 bases. This CDR3 comprises 15 residues. V trimming: 0 bases; J trimming: 6 bases; junction bases outside the gene matches: 5. CDR1 DFQATT and CDR2 SNEGSKA come from the germline V gene (reference sequence). This CDR3 reads CSARDWIAGGDTQYF. The CDR3 nucleotides read TGCAGTGCTAGAGATTGGATAGCGGGGGGGGATACGCAGTATTTT.

The chain recombines TRBV24-1 with TRBJ1-2; D is unresolved. The CDR3 has 14 amino acids. The germline V gene encodes CDR1 KGHDR and CDR2 SFDVKD. V was shortened by 3 bases and J by 2 bases, with 9 bases between the two germline ends. The CDR3 region has the DNA TGTGCCACCAGTGATCGTTCGAGAAACTATGGCTACACCTTC. Encoded protein: CATSDRSRNYGYTF.

With regard to this clonotype: Since a much larger clone is just one base distant, this may be a read error. The chain links TRBV5-5 to TRBJ2-3, with D possibly TRBD2 on 6 matching bases. Germline loops: CDR1 SGHKS, CDR2 YYEKEE (reference sequence). This CDR3 spans 16 amino acids. The CDR3 reads CASSSQRTTPTDTQSF. CDR3 bases: TGTGCCAGCAGCAGCCAACGGACTACCCCCACAGATACGCAGTCTTTT.

This clonotype was observed a handful of times. This chain's CDR3 is CASSSTGLNTEAFF. The CDR3, as DNA: TGTGCCAGCAGCTCGACAGGGCTGAACACTGAAGCTTTCTTT. The rearrangement uses TRBV5-4 and TRBJ1-1; TRBD1 matches 7 bases. The germline V gene encodes CDR1 SGHNT and CDR2 YYREEE (reference sequence). With V trimmed by 3 bases and J by 0 bases, 2 bases remained unmatched. The CDR3 is 14 amino acids. The complete variable domain, with remaining parts taken from reference TRBV5-4 and TRBJ1-1, reads ETGVTQSPTHLIKTRGQQVTLRCSSQSGHNTVSWYQQALGQGPQFIFQYYREEENGRGNFPPRFSGLQFPNYSSELNVNALELDDSALYLCASSSTGLNTEAFFGQGTRLTVV.

Note on this clonotype: This may come from a read error, since a much larger clone is one base off. V is TRBV7-2 and J is TRBJ1-1, with D possibly matching TRBD1 (6 bases). The CDR3 length is 15 residues. The germline V gene has CDR1 SGHTA and CDR2 FQGNSA. Here the CDR3 reads CVSSFRQGSNTEAFF. The CDR3 DNA reads TGTGTCAGCAGCTTTCGGCAGGGGTCGAACACTGAAGCTTTCTTT.

The chain uses TRBV29-1 and TRBJ2-1, with D possibly matching TRBD2 (6 bases). Trimming removed 5 bases at V and 0 bases at J, with 11 bases between. The germline V gene encodes CDR1 SQVTM and CDR2 ANQGSEA. CDR3 length equals 14 residues. The CDR3 protein is CSVRDGSSYNEQFF. CDR3 sequence (DNA): TGCAGCGTTCGGGACGGGAGCTCCTACAATGAGCAGTTCTTC.

V gene TRBV7-2 combines with J gene TRBJ2-5, with 13 bases lining up with TRBD2. Germline V gene data show CDR1 as SGHTA and CDR2 as FQGNSA. This CDR3 has 16 amino acids. J gave up 5 bases and V 5 bases, and 8 bases lay outside the gene matches. The CDR3 nucleotides read TGTGCCAGCAGCCAGTCACTAGCGGGGGGGTGGGAGACCCAGTACTTC. Translation: CASSQSLAGGWETQYF.

This rearrangement joins TRBV30 to TRBJ2-3; TRBD2 matches 8 bases. Germline V gene data show CDR1 as GTSNPN and CDR2 as SVGIG (reference sequence). V lost 3 bases to trimming and J lost 2 bases; unmatched junction nucleotides: 7. The CDR3 extends over 15 amino acids. The CDR3 here is CAWSHIAGNTDTQYF. The CDR3 DNA is TGTGCCTGGAGCCATATAGCGGGAAACACAGATACGCAGTATTTT.

This clonotype was recorded at least ten times. J is TRBJ1-5 and V is TRBV19, with D possibly being TRBD1 (5 bases). Germline values: CDR1 LNHDA, CDR2 SQIVND (reference sequence). V was cut by 3 bases and J by 4 bases, with 13 bases left in between. This CDR3 comprises 15 residues. The CDR3 protein is CASSIRGFGNQPQHF. The CDR3 nucleotides read TGTGCCAGTAGTATCCGGGGGTTCGGGAATCAGCCCCAGCATTTT.

This clonotype was seen a handful of times. V gene TRBV7-2 combines with J gene TRBJ1-1, with D tentatively TRBD1 (6 bases). The CDR3 has 13 residues. Per the germline V gene, CDR1 is SGHTA and CDR2 is FQGNSA. Trimming pared 4 bases from V and 8 bases from J, leaving 14 bases between. CDR3 amino acids: CASSWSVGTEAFF. As DNA, the CDR3 is TGTGCCAGCAGCTGGTCCGTCGGGACAGAAGCTTTCTTT.

This clonotype has a count of ten or more. At one of its ends the junction is not consistent with the germline gene, which may arise from a read error. The chain recombines TRBV7-8 with TRBJ1-1; TRBD1 matches at 8 bases. The CDR3 consists of 13 residues. The germline V gene has CDR1 SGHVS and CDR2 FQNEAQ. CDR3 coding DNA: TGTGCCAGCAGCTTAGAGCGCGGGACAGGTTTTCGGTTT. The encoded protein is CASSLERGTGFRF. Filled out from reference TRBV7-8 and TRBJ1-1, the complete variable domain reads GAGVSQSPRYKVAKRGQDVALRCDPISGHVSLFWYQQALGQGPEFLTYFQNEAQLDKSGLPSDRFFAERPEGSVSTLKIQRTQQEDSAVYLCASSLERGTGFRFGQGTRLTVV.

The chain joins TRBV28 to TRBJ1-2; D is ambiguous. This CDR3 comprises 13 residues. V lost 2 bases to trimming and J lost 2 bases, with 6 bases between them. CDR1 and CDR2 from the germline V gene are MDHEN and SYDVKM. DNA of the CDR3: TGTGCCAGCAGTTTAATGGGAAACTATGGCTACACCTTC. Protein sequence: CASSLMGNYGYTF.

CDR3: CASTVRVGGGPPLHF. DNA of the CDR3: TGTGCCAGCACCGTGCGGGTCGGGGGTGGTCCACCCCTCCACTTT. The chain has TRBV2 and TRBJ1-6, with TRBD1 as a possible D gene (5 bases). The CDR3 has 15 amino acids. Trimming took 7 bases from V and 11 from J, leaving 21 bases between them. The germline V gene has CDR1 SNHLY and CDR2 FYNNEI. Supplemented by reference TRBV2 and TRBJ1-6, the full variable domain reads EPEVTQTPSHQVTQMGQEVILRCVPISNHLYFYWYRQILGQKVEFLVSFYNNEISEKSEIFDDQFSVERPDGSNFTLKIRSTKLEDSAMYFCASTVRVGGGPPLHFGNGTRLTVT.

This clonotype was seen a few times. The chain joins TRBV5-4 to TRBJ2-1; the D is unclear. CDR3 length: 14 amino acids. The ends were cut back, 2 bases at V and 7 bases at J, with 13 bases in the middle. Germline CDR1 and CDR2: SGHNT and YYREEE (reference sequence). As DNA, the CDR3 is TGTGCCAGCAGCTTACCTTTCATGGGAAATGAGCAGTTCTTC. It is translated as CASSLPFMGNEQFF.

This clonotype has only a few counts. The chain recombines TRBV7-2 with TRBJ2-2; either TRBD1 or TRBD2 may fit D (5 bases each). This CDR3 is 15 amino acids long. Trimming removed 5 bases at V and 3 bases at J, with 13 bases between. In germline, CDR1 is SGHTA, CDR2 FQGNSA. This CDR3 is CASSAAGTHTGELFF. For the CDR3, the DNA is TGTGCCAGCAGCGCAGCCGGGACGCACACCGGGGAGCTGTTTTTT.

V and J are TRBV2 and TRBJ2-7, with 10 bases matching TRBD1. V was pared by 8 bases and J by 4 bases, with 8 bases of the junction left unmatched. CDR3 size: 14 residues. Germline values: CDR1 SNHLY, CDR2 FYNNEI. CDR3 in amino acids: CASGDRGKEYEQYF. For the CDR3, the DNA is TGTGCCAGCGGGGACAGGGGTAAGGAATACGAGCAGTACTTC.

This clonotype was seen a handful of times. This sequence joins TRBV5-6 and TRBJ1-2; D is undetermined. CDR1 and CDR2 (germline): SGHDT, YYEEEE. The CDR3 loop spans 18 amino acids. Trimming cost V 4 bases and J 0 bases, with 22 bases left between them. This CDR3 is CASSPNFFRTLSNYGYTF. The DNA for the CDR3 is TGTGCCAGCAGCCCAAACTTCTTCCGGACGCTCTCTAACTATGGCTACACCTTC.

This chain uses TRBV11-2 with TRBJ2-1; D possibly corresponds to TRBD2 (7 bases). Germline values: CDR1 SGHAT, CDR2 FQNNGV. This CDR3 contains 15 residues. V lost 2 bases and J lost 10, with 18 bases in between. CDR3 region: CASSLRGGWGEEQFF. CDR3 coding DNA: TGTGCCAGCAGCTTAAGGGGGGGTTGGGGGGAAGAGCAGTTCTTC. Complete variable domain (other parts from reference TRBV11-2 and TRBJ2-1): EAGVAQSPRYKIIEKRQSVAFWCNPISGHATLYWYQQILGQGPKLLIQFQNNGVVDDSQLPKDRFSAERLKGVDSTLKIQPAKLEDSAVYLCASSLRGGWGEEQFFGPGTRLTVL.